These 24 T cell receptor beta chains came from one sample sequenced in a study of T cell responses to AZD1222 COVID-19 vaccine. TCRdb's table, derived via immunoSEQ multiplex PCR, lists solely in-frame clones and lacks some. The sample contains around 160,000 clones, roughly 91% of which appear only once. The sample here was peripheral blood, taken on day 0 of AZD1222 vaccination. All receptors derive from an adult in good health.

This rearrangement joins TRBV7-8 to TRBJ1-2, with a weak D call TRBD1 (6 bases). Looked up from germline, CDR1 is SGHVS and CDR2 is FQNEAQ. V was trimmed by 2 bases and J by 14 bases, leaving 15 bases between them. CDR3 length: 12 amino acids. The CDR3 loop reads CASSLSQGIRTF. The CDR3 coding sequence is TGTGCCAGCAGCTTATCTCAGGGGATCAGGACCTTC.

Only one count was recorded for this clone. This chain joins TRBV30 and TRBJ2-5; D may be TRBD1 (6 bases). The CDR3 is made up of 12 amino acids. Germline V gene sequence: CDR1 GTSNPN, CDR2 SVGIG (reference sequence). The V and J ends lost 5 bases and 5 bases respectively, with 12 bases between them. CDR3 sequence reads: CAWGTGWETQYF. CDR3 nucleotides: TGTGCCTGGGGAACAGGGTGGGAGACCCAGTACTTC.

This sequence joins TRBV6-2 or TRBV6-3 and TRBJ2-1; TRBD1 is a possible D gene (5 bases). CDR1 MNHEY and CDR2 SVGEGT come from the germline V gene. There are 12 residues in the CDR3. Trimming pared 2 bases from V and 8 bases from J, leaving 7 bases between. For the CDR3, the DNA is TGTGCCAGCAGTTACAAGGGGTATGAGCAGTTCTTC. Amino acids: CASSYKGYEQFF.

The chain joins TRBV11-1 to TRBJ2-5; 8 bases align to TRBD2. The length of the CDR3 is 17 residues. CDR1 and CDR2 from the germline V gene are SGHAT and FQDESV (reference sequence). J was trimmed by 0 bases and V by 0 bases; bases with no gene match: 6. The CDR3 loop is CASSLAPTSGNQETQYF. CDR3 DNA sequence: TGTGCCAGCAGCTTAGCGCCAACTAGCGGAAACCAAGAGACCCAGTACTTC.

The chain has TRBV6-2 or TRBV6-3 and TRBJ2-5; D unresolved. Germline-derived CDR1 and CDR2 are MNHEY and SVGEGT. This CDR3 contains 13 residues. V was clipped by 2 bases and J by 6 bases, with 10 bases between them. The CDR3 DNA is TGTGCCAGCAGTTACAGGGTTGAGAAGACCCAGTACTTC. Amino acid sequence: CASSYRVEKTQYF.

This clone has only a few counts. The rearrangement links TRBV6-5 to TRBJ1-3; no clear D gene. The CDR3 is 15 residues long. Trimming took off 0 bases at V and 0 bases at J, with 6 bases between the two ends. Looked up from germline, CDR1 is MNHEY and CDR2 is SVGAGI. The CDR3: CASSYSGDSGNTIYF. The CDR3 region has the DNA TGTGCCAGCAGTTACTCCGGGGACTCTGGAAACACCATATATTTT.

The V and J genes are TRBV6-6 and TRBJ2-7, with D unclear. Germline assignment: CDR1 MNHNY and CDR2 SVGAGI (reference sequence). The CDR3 consists of 14 residues. V was cut by 5 bases and J by 2 bases, with 13 bases left in between. In nucleotides, the CDR3 is TGTGCCAGCAGTCGAAACTCCCCCCCCTACGAGCAGTACTTC. It encodes CASSRNSPPYEQYF.

This clone was picked up a small number of times. CDR3 sequence reads: CASQLGTANTGELFF. The CDR3 region has the DNA TGTGCCAGCCAACTCGGGACAGCGAACACCGGGGAGCTGTTTTTT. V usage is TRBV6-5 and J usage is TRBJ2-2; 7 nucleotides agree with TRBD1. The CDR3 loop spans 15 amino acids. V trimming: 8 bases; J trimming: 0 bases; junction bases outside the gene matches: 6. Germline V CDR1 and CDR2: MNHEY, SVGAGI.

This rearrangement joins TRBV3-1 (or the pseudogene TRBV3-2) to TRBJ1-2, with 7 bases identical to TRBD1. Per germline, CDR1 LGHDT and CDR2 YNNKEL (reference sequence). This CDR3 has 15 amino acids. The trim removed 1 base at V and 6 bases at J, leaving 8 bases unmatched. CDR3 in DNA: TGTGCCAGCAGCCAAGTCGGGACAGCCCATAATGGCTACACCTTC. As protein: CASSQVGTAHNGYTF.

This clone has only one observation. This chain connects TRBV27 to TRBJ1-1, with D perhaps matching TRBD1 (5 bases). The germline V gene encodes CDR1 MNHEY and CDR2 SMNVEV (reference sequence). V dropped 5 bases and J dropped 0 bases, with 19 bases sitting between them. The CDR3 extends over 17 amino acids. Here the CDR3 DNA reads TGTGCCAGCAGTATCGGGACCCCCAGGTGGATGAACACTGAAGCTTTCTTT. Translation gives CASSIGTPRWMNTEAFF.

CDR3 in amino acids: CASSWTGVKVEQYF. The CDR3 coding sequence is TGTGCCAGCAGCTGGACAGGGGTAAAAGTCGAGCAGTACTTC. The chain combines TRBV5-6 with TRBJ2-7; the match to TRBD1 covers 9 bases. The germline V gene encodes CDR1 SGHDT and CDR2 YYEEEE. This CDR3 contains 14 residues. V shed 3 bases, J shed 6 bases, and the junction held 7 bases outside the gene matches.

The genes are TRBV19 and TRBJ1-2; D is unresolved. CDR3 length: 16 amino acids. The germline gives CDR1 LNHDA, CDR2 SQIVND (reference sequence). The V gene lost 3 bases and the J gene lost 0 bases, with 14 bases spanning the gap. The CDR3 DNA reads as TGTGCCAGTAGTATTTACGAGATCCCGACTAACTATGGCTACACCTTC. This encodes CASSIYEIPTNYGYTF.

The chain has TRBV10-3 and TRBJ1-2; 8 bases agree with TRBD1. Losses at the gene ends were 3 bases for V and 6 bases for J; bases not matched to a gene: 6. Germline lookup yields CDR1 ENHRY and CDR2 SYGVKD. The CDR3 extends over 14 amino acids. This CDR3 reads CAISDVDRGDGYTF. The CDR3 coding sequence is TGTGCCATCAGTGATGTAGACAGGGGTGATGGCTACACCTTC.

This clone was detected once. The genes are TRBV6-5 and TRBJ2-2; 8 nucleotides line up with TRBD1. The CDR3 runs to 13 residues. The V and J ends lost 7 bases and 5 bases, in that order; junction bases with no gene match: 3. Germline-derived CDR1 and CDR2 are MNHEY and SVGAGI. CDR3 in DNA: TGTGCCAGCATAGACAGGGGAACCGGGGAGCTGTTTTTT. It yields the protein CASIDRGTGELFF.

The chain joins TRBV4-2 to TRBJ1-2; possibly TRBD1 for D (5 bases). This CDR3 is 13 amino acids long. Between the trimmed V and J ends, which lost 3 bases and 4 bases, there was a span of 9 bases. Germline assignment: CDR1 LGHNA and CDR2 YNFKEQ. In DNA form, the CDR3 reads TGTGCCAGCAGCCAGGGGGTGAGCTATGGCTACACCTTC. Translated: CASSQGVSYGYTF.

V usage is TRBV11-3 and J usage is TRBJ2-5; 7 positions match TRBD1. This CDR3 has 16 residues. V was pared by 4 bases and J by 5 bases, with 13 bases of the junction left unmatched. Per the germline V gene, CDR1 is SGHNT and CDR2 is YENEEA. CDR3 DNA sequence: TGTGCCAGCAGCTATCAGAGGGGGCCAGTGGTGGAGACCCAGTACTTC. It translates to CASSYQRGPVVETQYF. Filled out from reference TRBV11-3 and TRBJ2-5, the complete variable domain reads EAGVVQSPRYKIIEKKQPVAFWCNPISGHNTLYWYLQNLGQGPELLIRYENEEAVDDSQLPKDRFSAERLKGVDSTLKIQPAELGDSAVYLCASSYQRGPVVETQYFGPGTRLLVL.

The V gene is TRBV4-1, the J gene TRBJ1-2, with 7 positions matching TRBD1. Looked up from germline, CDR1 is MGHRA and CDR2 is YSYEKL. The CDR3 covers 15 residues. The V gene end was trimmed by 0 bases and the J gene end by 2 bases; junction bases not matched to a gene: 3. In DNA, the CDR3 is TGCGCCAGCAGCCAAGAGGGCAGGGGGAACTATGGCTACACCTTC. Protein product: CASSQEGRGNYGYTF.

The V gene is TRBV7-8, the J gene TRBJ2-7; the match to TRBD1 covers 9 bases. V shed 1 base, J shed 0 bases, and the junction held 7 bases outside the gene matches. This CDR3 is built from 17 residues. Germline loops: CDR1 SGHVS, CDR2 FQNEAQ. This CDR3 is CASSLDRGPIFSYEQYF. The CDR3 DNA reads TGTGCCAGCAGCTTAGACAGGGGGCCTATATTCTCCTACGAGCAGTACTTC.

V usage is TRBV30 and J usage is TRBJ1-2, with D hard to call. With 3 bases removed from V and 5 bases from J, the gap between germline ends came to 13 bases. This CDR3 comprises 13 residues. Germline loops: CDR1 GTSNPN, CDR2 SVGIG (reference sequence). CDR3 sequence: CAWRPNRGYGYTF. The CDR3 DNA is TGTGCCTGGAGACCGAATCGGGGATATGGCTACACCTTC.

This CDR3 reads CASSIGGGFTGELFF. The CDR3 DNA reads TGTGCCAGTAGTATAGGGGGCGGATTCACCGGGGAGCTGTTTTTT. The chain combines TRBV19 with TRBJ2-2, with D maybe TRBD1 (5 bases). CDR1 is LNHDA, CDR2 SQIVND, per germline (reference sequence). CDR3 size: 15 residues. Trimming took 1 base from V and 4 from J, leaving 10 bases between them.

This clone was recorded a few times. This sequence joins TRBV19 and TRBJ1-1; possible D gene TRBD1, 6 bases. The CDR3 runs to 14 residues. The germline V and J ends were trimmed by 3 bases and 8 bases, with 16 bases remaining between them. Germline-derived CDR1 and CDR2 are LNHDA and SQIVND (reference sequence). This CDR3 reads CASSMSYGGLEAFF. CDR3 nucleotide sequence: TGTGCCAGTAGTATGTCCTATGGGGGGCTGGAAGCTTTCTTT.

V gene TRBV11-2 combines with J gene TRBJ1-1, with D tentatively TRBD1 (5 bases). This CDR3 region has 12 residues. Trimming left V 4 bases short and J 8 bases short, with 11 bases between. CDR1 and CDR2 (germline): SGHAT, FQNNGV. CDR3 in amino acids: CASSSHWGEAFF. Written as DNA, the CDR3 is TGTGCCAGCAGCTCCCACTGGGGCGAAGCTTTCTTT.

J is TRBJ2-5 and V is TRBV6-2 or TRBV6-3, with 8 bases fitting TRBD2. V shed 5 bases and J 5 bases; nucleotides not matched to a gene: 16. The CDR3 length is 17 residues. From germline, CDR1 is MNHEY and CDR2 SVGEGT. This CDR3 is CASSLGLPGGALETQYF. The CDR3 DNA is TGTGCCAGCAGTCTGGGACTCCCGGGGGGGGCCTTGGAGACCCAGTACTTC.

The chain employs TRBV30 and TRBJ1-5; no definite D call. The V and J ends lost 1 base and 5 bases respectively, with 6 bases between them. There are 12 residues in the CDR3. Germline V lookup: CDR1 GTSNPN, CDR2 SVGIG (reference sequence). This CDR3 reads CAWSGNDQPQHF. Here the CDR3 DNA reads TGTGCCTGGAGTGGGAACGATCAGCCCCAGCATTTT. Full variable domain (remainder filled in from reference TRBV30 and TRBJ1-5): SQTIHQWPATLVQPVGSPLSLECTVEGTSNPNLYWYRQAAGRGLQLLFYSVGIGQISSEVPQNLSASRPQDRQFILSSKKLLLSDSGFYLCAWSGNDQPQHFGDGTRLSIL.